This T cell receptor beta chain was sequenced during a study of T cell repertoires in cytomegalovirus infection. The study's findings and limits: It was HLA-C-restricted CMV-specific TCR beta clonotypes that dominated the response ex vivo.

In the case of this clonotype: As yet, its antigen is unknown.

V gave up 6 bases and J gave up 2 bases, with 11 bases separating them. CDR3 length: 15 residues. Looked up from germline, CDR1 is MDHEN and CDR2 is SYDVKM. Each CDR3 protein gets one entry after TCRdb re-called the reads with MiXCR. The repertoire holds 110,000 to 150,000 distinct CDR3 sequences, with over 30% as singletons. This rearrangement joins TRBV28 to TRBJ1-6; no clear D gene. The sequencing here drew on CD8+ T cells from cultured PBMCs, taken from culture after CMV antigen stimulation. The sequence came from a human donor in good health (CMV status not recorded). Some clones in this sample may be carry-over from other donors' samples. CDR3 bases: TGTGCCAGCAGATCGATCGACACCTATAATTCACCCCTCCACTTT. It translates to CASRSIDTYNSPLHF.